This T cell receptor (beta chain) was recorded in a study of cytomegalovirus exposure and HLA in healthy donors. Comment on this clone: No antigen is known for it.

PCR primers comprised 60 Vbeta and 13 Jbeta primers. Repertoires were generated with immunoSEQ multiplex PCR, while TCRdb's copy carries only in-frame clones and drops some. The table has about 200,000 clones, roughly four fifths seen once; the top ten hold about 1.8%. The V end lost 4 bases, the J end lost 0 bases, and 11 bases lay between the germline ends. Germline V CDR1 and CDR2: SQVTM, ANQGSEA. The CDR3 covers 14 residues. General study results and limits: In a later analysis, TCR association rates varied by HLA locus: DRB1 most, HLA-C fewest. One variant, a missense change in DCLRE1C, was linked in a later analysis to TCR beta V- and J-gene trimming.

Sequenced: PBMCs. The receptor was isolated from a man between 18 and 35 years old in good health and CMV-seronegative. The genes are TRBV29-1 and TRBJ2-3, with D possibly TRBD1 on 5 matching bases. In DNA, the CDR3 is TGCAGCGTTGCAAGCAGGGTTAGCACAGATACGCAGTATTTT. Translated: CSVASRVSTDTQYF.